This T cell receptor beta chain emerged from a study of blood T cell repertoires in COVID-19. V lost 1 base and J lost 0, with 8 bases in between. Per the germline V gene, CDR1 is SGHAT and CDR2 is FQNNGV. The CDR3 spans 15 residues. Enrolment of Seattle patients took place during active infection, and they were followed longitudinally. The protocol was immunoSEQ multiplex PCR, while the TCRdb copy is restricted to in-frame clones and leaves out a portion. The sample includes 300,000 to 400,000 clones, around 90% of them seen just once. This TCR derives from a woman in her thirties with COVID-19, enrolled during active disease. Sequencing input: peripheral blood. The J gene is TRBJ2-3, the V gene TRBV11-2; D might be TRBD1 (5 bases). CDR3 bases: TGTGCCAGCAGCTTAGTAGGGGCTAGCACAGATACGCAGTATTTT. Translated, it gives CASSLVGASTDTQYF.